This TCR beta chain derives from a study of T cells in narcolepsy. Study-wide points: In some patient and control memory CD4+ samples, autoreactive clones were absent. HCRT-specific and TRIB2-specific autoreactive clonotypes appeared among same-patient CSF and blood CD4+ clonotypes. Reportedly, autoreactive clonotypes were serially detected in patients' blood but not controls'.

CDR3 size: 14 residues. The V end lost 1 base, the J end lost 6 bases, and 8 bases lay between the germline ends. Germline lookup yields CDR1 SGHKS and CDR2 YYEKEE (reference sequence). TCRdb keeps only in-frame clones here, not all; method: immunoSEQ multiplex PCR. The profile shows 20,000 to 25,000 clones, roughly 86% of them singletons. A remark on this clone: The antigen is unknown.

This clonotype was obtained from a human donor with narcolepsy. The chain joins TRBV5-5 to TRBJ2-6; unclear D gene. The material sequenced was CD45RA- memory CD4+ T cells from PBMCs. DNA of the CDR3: TGTGCCAGCAGCTTGAGGGTTCAGGCCAACGTCCTGACTTTC. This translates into CASSLRVQANVLTF.